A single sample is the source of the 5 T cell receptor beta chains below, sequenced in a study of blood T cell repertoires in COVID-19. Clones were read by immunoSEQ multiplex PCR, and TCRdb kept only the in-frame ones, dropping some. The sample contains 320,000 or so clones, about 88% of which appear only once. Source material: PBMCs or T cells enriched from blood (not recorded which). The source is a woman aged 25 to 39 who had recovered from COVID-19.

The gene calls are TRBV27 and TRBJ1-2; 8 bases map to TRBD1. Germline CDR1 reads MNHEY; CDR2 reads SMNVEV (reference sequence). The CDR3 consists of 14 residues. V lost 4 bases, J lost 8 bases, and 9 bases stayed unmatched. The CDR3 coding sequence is TGTGCCAGCAGTTCAGCCGGACAGGGTGAGGGCTACACCTTC. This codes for CASSSAGQGEGYTF.

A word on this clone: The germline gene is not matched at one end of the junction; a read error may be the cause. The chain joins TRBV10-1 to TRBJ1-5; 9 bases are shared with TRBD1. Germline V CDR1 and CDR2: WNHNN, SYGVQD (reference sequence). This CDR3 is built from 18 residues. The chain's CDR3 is CASSEWDREGGWGQPQHF. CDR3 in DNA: TGCGCCAGCAGCGAGTGGGACAGGGAAGGCGGGTGGGGTCAGCCCCAGCATTTT.

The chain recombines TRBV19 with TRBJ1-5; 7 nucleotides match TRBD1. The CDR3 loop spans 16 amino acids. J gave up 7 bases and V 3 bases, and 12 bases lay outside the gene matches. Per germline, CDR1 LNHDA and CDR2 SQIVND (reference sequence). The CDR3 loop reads CASSIPLTGLGQPQHF. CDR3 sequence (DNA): TGTGCCAGTAGTATCCCATTGACAGGGTTGGGACAGCCCCAGCATTTT.

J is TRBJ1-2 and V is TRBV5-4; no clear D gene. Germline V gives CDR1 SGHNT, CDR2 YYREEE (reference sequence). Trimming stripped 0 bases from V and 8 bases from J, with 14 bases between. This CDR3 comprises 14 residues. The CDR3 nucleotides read TGTGCCAGCAGCTTGGGTTCGGGTCTACGAGGCTACACCTTC. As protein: CASSLGSGLRGYTF. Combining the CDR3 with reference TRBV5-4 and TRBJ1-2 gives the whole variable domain ETGVTQSPTHLIKTRGQQVTLRCSSQSGHNTVSWYQQALGQGPQFIFQYYREEENGRGNFPPRFSGLQFPNYSSELNVNALELDDSALYLCASSLGSGLRGYTFGSGTRLTVV.

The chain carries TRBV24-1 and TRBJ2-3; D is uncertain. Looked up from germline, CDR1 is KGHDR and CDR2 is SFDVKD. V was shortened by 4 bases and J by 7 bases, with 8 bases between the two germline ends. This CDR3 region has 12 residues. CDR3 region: CATSEGYNTQYF. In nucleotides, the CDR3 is TGTGCCACCAGTGAGGGCTACAATACGCAGTATTTT.